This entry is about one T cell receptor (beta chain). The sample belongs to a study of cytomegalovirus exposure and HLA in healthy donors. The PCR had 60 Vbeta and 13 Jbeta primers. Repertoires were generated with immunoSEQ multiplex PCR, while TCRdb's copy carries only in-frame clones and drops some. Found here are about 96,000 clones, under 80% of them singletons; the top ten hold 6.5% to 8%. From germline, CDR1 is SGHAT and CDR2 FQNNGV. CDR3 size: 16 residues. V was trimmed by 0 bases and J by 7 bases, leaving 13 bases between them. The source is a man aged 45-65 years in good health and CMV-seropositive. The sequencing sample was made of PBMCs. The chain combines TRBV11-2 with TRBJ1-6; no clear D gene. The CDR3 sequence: CASSLEGVRLNSPLHF. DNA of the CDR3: TGTGCCAGCAGCTTAGAAGGTGTCAGGCTCAATTCACCCCTCCACTTT. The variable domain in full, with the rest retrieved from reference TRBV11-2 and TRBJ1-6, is EAGVAQSPRYKIIEKRQSVAFWCNPISGHATLYWYQQILGQGPKLLIQFQNNGVVDDSQLPKDRFSAERLKGVDSTLKIQPAKLEDSAVYLCASSLEGVRLNSPLHFGNGTRLTVT.